Sequencing of this T cell receptor beta chain was carried out in a study of T cells in localized non-small cell lung cancer. As regards this clone: Its antigen is not known.

Method: immunoSEQ multiplex PCR; TCRdb's copy keeps in-frame clones and lacks some. The repertoire has under 6,000 clones, 80% to 90% of them found once; the top ten carry less than 70%. Germline-derived CDR1 and CDR2 are MNHEY and SVGAGI. The V end was cut by 0 bases, the J end by 3 bases, with 14 bases between. The CDR3 has 16 residues. Regarding the study as a whole: Uninvolved neighboring lung showed the greatest T cell clonality, exceeding tumor. Increased T cell density in blood showed an association with longer overall survival. Sequencing was limited to one tumor region, leaving the possibility of heterogeneity open. A median of about 58 of the top 100 tumor clones appeared in adjacent lung, which was paired and uninvolved.

Sample: peripheral blood mononuclear cells, taken before any cancer treatment. This chain uses TRBV6-5 with TRBJ1-2; D unclear. The receptor's source is a female donor of 60 years or more with stage II lung adenocarcinoma. The CDR3 is CASSYSIGIVDYGYTF. In nucleotides, the CDR3 is TGTGCCAGCAGTTACTCGATTGGGATTGTGGACTATGGCTACACCTTC.